These 2 T cell receptor beta chains were sequenced from one sample in a study of early stage breast cancer tumors. Profiled with immunoSEQ multiplex PCR; TCRdb holds only in-frame clones, not every one. The sample consists of over 8,500 clones, approximately 72% of them appearing once. Specimen: breast tumor tissue. The receptors stem from a person in their 40s with breast cancer.

V and J are TRBV14 and TRBJ1-2; D uncertain. This CDR3 region has 12 residues. CDR1 SGHDN and CDR2 FVKESK come from the germline V gene. The germline V and J ends were trimmed by 1 base and 9 bases, with 9 bases remaining between them. Written as DNA, the CDR3 is TGTGCCAGCAGCCAAGGTACCTCACGCTACACCTTC. It codes for CASSQGTSRYTF.

The genes are TRBV7-9 and TRBJ2-7; 9 nucleotides agree with TRBD2. V lost 5 bases and J lost 2; bases outside the gene matches: 7. The CDR3 loop spans 15 amino acids. Germline V gene data show CDR1 as SEHNR and CDR2 as FQNEAQ (reference sequence). The CDR3 loop is CASSPPLAGTYEQYF. The CDR3 DNA follows: TGTGCCAGCAGCCCCCCCCTAGCGGGAACCTACGAGCAGTACTTC.